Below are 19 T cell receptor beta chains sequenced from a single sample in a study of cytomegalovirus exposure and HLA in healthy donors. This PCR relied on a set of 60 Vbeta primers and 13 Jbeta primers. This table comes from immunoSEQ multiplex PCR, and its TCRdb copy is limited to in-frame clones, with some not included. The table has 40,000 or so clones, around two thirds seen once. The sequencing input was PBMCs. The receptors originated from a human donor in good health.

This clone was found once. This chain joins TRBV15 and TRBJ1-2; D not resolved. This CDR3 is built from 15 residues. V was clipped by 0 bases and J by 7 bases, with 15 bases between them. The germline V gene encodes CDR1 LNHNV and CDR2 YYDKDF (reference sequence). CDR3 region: CATSRDWEPEGGYTF. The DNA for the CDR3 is TGTGCCACCAGCAGAGATTGGGAACCGGAGGGTGGCTACACCTTC. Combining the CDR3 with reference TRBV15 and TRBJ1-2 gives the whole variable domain DAMVIQNPRYQVTQFGKPVTLSCSQTLNHNVMYWYQQKSSQAPKLLFHYYDKDFNNEADTPDNFQSRRPNTSFCFLDIRSPGLGDTAMYLCATSRDWEPEGGYTFGSGTRLTVV.

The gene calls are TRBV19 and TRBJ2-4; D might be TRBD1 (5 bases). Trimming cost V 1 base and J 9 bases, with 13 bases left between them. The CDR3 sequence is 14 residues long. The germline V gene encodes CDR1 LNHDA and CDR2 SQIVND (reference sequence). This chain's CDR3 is CASSIVGHYVIQYF. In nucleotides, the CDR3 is TGTGCCAGTAGTATAGTTGGACACTACGTCATTCAGTACTTC.

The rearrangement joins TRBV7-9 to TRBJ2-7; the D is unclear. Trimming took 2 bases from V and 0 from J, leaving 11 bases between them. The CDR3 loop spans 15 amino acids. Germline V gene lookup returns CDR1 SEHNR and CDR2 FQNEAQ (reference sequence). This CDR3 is CASSLSDGDSYEQYF. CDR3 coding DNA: TGTGCCAGCAGCTTATCTGACGGAGACTCCTACGAGCAGTACTTC.

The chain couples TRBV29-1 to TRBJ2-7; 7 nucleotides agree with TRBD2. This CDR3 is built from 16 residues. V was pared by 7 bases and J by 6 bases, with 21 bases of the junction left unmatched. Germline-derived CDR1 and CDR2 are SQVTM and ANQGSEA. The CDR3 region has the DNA TGCAGCGCCCTGCATAGAGGCTATCGCGGGGGATTCGAGCAGTACTTC. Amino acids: CSALHRGYRGGFEQYF.

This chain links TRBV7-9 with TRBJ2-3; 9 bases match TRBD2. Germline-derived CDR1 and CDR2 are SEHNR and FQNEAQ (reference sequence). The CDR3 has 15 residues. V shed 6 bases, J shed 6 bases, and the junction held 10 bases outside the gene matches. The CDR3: CASRQKAGGGDTQYF. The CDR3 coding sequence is TGTGCCAGCAGGCAGAAAGCGGGGGGCGGTGATACGCAGTATTTT.

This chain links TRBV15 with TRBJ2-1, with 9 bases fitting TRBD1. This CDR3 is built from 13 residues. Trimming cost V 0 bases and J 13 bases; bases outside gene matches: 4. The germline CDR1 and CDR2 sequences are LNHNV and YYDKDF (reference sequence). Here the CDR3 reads CATSRDLGQGQFF. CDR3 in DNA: TGTGCCACCAGCAGAGACCTGGGACAGGGACAGTTCTTC. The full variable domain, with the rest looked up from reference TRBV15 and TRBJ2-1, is DAMVIQNPRYQVTQFGKPVTLSCSQTLNHNVMYWYQQKSSQAPKLLFHYYDKDFNNEADTPDNFQSRRPNTSFCFLDIRSPGLGDTAMYLCATSRDLGQGQFFGPGTRLTVL.

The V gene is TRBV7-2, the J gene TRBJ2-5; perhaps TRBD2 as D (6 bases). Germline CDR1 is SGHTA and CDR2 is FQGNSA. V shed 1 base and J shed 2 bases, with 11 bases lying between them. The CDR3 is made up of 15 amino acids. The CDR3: CASSLVSSEQETQYF. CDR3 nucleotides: TGTGCCAGCAGCTTAGTGTCTAGCGAACAAGAGACCCAGTACTTC.

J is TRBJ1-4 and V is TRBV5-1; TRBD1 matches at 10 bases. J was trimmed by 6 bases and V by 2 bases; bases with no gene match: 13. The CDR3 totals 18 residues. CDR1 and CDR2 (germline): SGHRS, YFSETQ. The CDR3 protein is CASSLTPGQGRGDEKLFF. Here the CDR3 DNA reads TGCGCCAGCAGCTTAACCCCGGGACAGGGGCGTGGGGATGAAAAACTGTTTTTT. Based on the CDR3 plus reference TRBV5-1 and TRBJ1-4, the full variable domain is KAGVTQTPRYLIKTRGQQVTLSCSPISGHRSVSWYQQTPGQGLQFLFEYFSETQRNKGNFPGRFSGRQFSNSRSEMNVSTLELGDSALYLCASSLTPGQGRGDEKLFFGSGTQLSVL.

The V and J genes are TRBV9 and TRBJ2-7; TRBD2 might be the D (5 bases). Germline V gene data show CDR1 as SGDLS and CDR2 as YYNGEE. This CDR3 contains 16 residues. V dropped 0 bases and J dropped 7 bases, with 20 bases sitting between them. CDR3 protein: CASSVASGRSGGEQYF. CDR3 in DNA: TGTGCCAGCAGCGTAGCCTCCGGGCGGAGCGGAGGAGAGCAGTACTTC.

The CDR3 coding sequence is TGCGCCAGCAGTTACGGGGGATACTCCTACGAGCAGTACTTC. Its translation: CASSYGGYSYEQYF. This rearrangement joins TRBV5-1 to TRBJ2-7, with D perhaps TRBD2 (6 bases). The CDR3 is made up of 14 amino acids. Germline V gives CDR1 SGHRS, CDR2 YFSETQ. V lost 5 bases and J 0 bases, leaving 12 bases between the germline ends.

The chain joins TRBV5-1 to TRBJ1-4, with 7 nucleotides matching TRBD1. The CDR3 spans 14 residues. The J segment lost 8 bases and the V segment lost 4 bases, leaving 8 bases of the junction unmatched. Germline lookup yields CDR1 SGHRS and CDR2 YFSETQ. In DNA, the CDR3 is TGCGCCAGCAGCCCTGACAGGGTAGGGGAAAAACTGTTTTTT. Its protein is CASSPDRVGEKLFF.

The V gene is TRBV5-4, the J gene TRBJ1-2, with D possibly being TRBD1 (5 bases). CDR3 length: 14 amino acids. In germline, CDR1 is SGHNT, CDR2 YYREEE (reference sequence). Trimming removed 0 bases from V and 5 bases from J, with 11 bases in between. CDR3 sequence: CASSLAGVGYGYTF. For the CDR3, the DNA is TGTGCCAGCAGCTTGGCGGGGGTTGGGTATGGCTACACCTTC.

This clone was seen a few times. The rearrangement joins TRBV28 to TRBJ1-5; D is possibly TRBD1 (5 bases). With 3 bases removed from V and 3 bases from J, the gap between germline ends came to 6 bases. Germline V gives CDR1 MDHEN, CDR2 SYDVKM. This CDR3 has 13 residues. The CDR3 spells CASSLTVNQPQHF. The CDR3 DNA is TGTGCCAGCAGTTTGACAGTCAATCAGCCCCAGCATTTT.

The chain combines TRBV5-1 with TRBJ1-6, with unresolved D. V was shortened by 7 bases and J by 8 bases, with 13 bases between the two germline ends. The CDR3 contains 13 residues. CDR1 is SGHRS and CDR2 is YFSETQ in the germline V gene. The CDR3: CASQAQSYSPLHF. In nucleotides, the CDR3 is TGCGCCAGCCAGGCGCAGTCATATTCACCCCTCCACTTT.

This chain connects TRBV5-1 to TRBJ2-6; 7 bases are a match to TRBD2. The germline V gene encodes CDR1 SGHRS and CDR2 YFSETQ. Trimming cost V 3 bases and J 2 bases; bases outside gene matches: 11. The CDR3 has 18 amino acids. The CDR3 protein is CASSSRAGREPGANVLTF. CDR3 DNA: TGCGCCAGCAGCTCCAGGGCAGGGCGGGAGCCTGGGGCCAACGTCCTGACTTTC.

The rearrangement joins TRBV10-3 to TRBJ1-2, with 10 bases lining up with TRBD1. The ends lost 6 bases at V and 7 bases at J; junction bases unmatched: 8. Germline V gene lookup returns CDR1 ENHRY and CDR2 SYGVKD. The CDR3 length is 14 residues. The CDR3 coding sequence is TGTGCCATCAGGAACGGGACAGGGGTGGGTGGCTACACCTTC. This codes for CAIRNGTGVGGYTF.

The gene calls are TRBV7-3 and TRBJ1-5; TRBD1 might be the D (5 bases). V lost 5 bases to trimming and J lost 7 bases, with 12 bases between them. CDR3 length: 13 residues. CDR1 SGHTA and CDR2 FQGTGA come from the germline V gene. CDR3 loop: CASSAGAGQPQHF. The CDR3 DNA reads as TGTGCCAGCAGCGCCGGGGCGGGACAGCCCCAGCATTTT.

The CDR3 here is CSASDRVGYTF. CDR3 coding DNA: TGCAGTGCAAGCGACAGGGTTGGCTACACCTTC. This chain links TRBV20-1 with TRBJ1-2; 7 nucleotides line up with TRBD1. The V and J ends lost 6 bases and 7 bases, in that order; junction bases with no gene match: 5. Looked up from germline, CDR1 is DFQATT and CDR2 is SNEGSKA (reference sequence). This CDR3 is built from 11 residues.

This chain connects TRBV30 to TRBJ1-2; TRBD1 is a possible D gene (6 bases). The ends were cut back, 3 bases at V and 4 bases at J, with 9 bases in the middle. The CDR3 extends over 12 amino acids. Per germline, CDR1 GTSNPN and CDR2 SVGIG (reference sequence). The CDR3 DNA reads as TGTGCCTGGAGCACAGGGACCTATGGCTACACCTTC. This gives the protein CAWSTGTYGYTF.